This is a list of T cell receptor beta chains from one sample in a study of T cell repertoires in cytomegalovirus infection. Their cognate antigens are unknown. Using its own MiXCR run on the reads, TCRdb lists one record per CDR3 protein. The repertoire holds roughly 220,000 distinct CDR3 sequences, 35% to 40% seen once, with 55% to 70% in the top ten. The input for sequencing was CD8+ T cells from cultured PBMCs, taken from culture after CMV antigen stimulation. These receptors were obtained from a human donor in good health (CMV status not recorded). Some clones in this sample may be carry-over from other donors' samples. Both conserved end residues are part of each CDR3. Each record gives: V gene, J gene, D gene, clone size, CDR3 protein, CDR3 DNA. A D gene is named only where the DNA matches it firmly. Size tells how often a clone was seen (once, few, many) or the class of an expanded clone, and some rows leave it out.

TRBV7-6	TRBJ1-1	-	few	CASSPTGNTEAFF	TGTGCCAGCAGCCCGACAGGGAACACTGAAGCTTTCTTT
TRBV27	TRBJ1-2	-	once	CASSSQEDNYGYTF	TGTGCCAGCAGTTCTCAGGAGGATAACTATGGCTACACCTTC
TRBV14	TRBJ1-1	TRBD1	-	CASSGQGARKNTEAFF	TGTGCCAGCAGCGGACAGGGGGCCCGGAAGAACACTGAAGCTTTCTTT
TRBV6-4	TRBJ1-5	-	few	CASTQRSLGNQPQHF	TGTGCCAGCACTCAAAGGAGCCTCGGCAATCAGCCCCAGCATTTT
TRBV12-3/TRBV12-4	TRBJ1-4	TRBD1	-	CASSRRDRLLFF	TGTGCCAGCAGCCGTCGGGACAGGTTGTTGTTTTTT
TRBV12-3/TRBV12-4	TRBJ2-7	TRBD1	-	CASSPDRGAAYEQYF	TGTGCCAGCAGCCCAGACAGGGGGGCTGCCTACGAGCAGTACTTC
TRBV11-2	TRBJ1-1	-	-	CASSPWQVNTEAFF	TGTGCCAGCAGCCCCTGGCAGGTCAACACTGAAGCTTTCTTT
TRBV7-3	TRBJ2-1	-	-	CASSRRGQREQFF	TGTGCCAGCAGCCGGAGGGGACAAAGAGAGCAGTTCTTC
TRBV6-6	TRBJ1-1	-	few	CASSYPLGRGSKVTEAFF	TGTGCCAGCAGTTACCCATTAGGGAGAGGAAGCAAGGTCACTGAAGCTTTCTTT
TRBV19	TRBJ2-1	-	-	CASRADPYNEQFF	TGTGCCAGCCGGGCGGACCCTTACAATGAGCAGTTCTTC
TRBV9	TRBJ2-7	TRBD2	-	CASSVEPSGAYEQYF	TGTGCCAGCAGCGTAGAGCCTAGCGGGGCCTACGAGCAGTACTTC
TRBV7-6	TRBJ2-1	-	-	CASSWGSNEQFF	TGTGCCAGCAGCTGGGGGAGCAATGAGCAGTTCTTC
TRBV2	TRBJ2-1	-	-	CASLGSYNEQFF	TGTGCCAGCTTGGGGTCCTACAATGAGCAGTTCTTC
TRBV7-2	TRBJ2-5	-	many	CASSLEGYSQETQYF	TGTGCCAGCAGCCTAGAAGGGTACTCCCAAGAGACCCAGTACTTC
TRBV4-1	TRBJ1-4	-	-	CASSFSGSLGRANEKLFF	TGCGCCAGCAGTTTCTCGGGAAGTCTTGGTCGAGCTAATGAAAAACTGTTTTTT
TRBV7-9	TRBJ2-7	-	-	CASGRIASYEQYF	TGTGCCAGCGGCAGGATAGCCAGTTACGAGCAGTACTTC
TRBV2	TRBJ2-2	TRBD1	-	CASTWDRVNLANTGELFF	TGTGCCAGCACCTGGGACAGAGTTAACCTCGCGAACACCGGGGAGCTGTTTTTT
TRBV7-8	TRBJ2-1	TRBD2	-	CASSSRLAGLFYNEQFF	TGTGCCAGCAGCTCTCGACTAGCGGGCCTCTTCTACAATGAGCAGTTCTTC
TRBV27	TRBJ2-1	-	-	CASSGPGSNSYNEQFF	TGTGCCAGCAGCGGACCCGGGAGTAACTCCTACAATGAGCAGTTCTTC
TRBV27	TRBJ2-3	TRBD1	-	CASSILTGFGSDTQYF	TGTGCCAGCAGTATACTGACAGGGTTCGGGTCAGATACGCAGTATTTT
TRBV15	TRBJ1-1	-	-	CATSRARQRSMNTEAFF	TGTGCCACCAGCAGAGCCCGACAGAGAAGCATGAACACTGAAGCTTTCTTT
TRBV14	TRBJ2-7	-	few	CASSQDAGMSSYEQYF	TGTGCCAGCAGCCAAGATGCGGGGATGAGCTCCTACGAGCAGTACTTC
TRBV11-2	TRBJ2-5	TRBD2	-	CASSLLAGYQETQYF	TGTGCCAGCAGCTTACTAGCGGGGTACCAAGAGACCCAGTACTTC
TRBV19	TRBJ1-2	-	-	CATGGRTTTF	TGTGCCACCGGGGGCAGGACTACAACCTTC
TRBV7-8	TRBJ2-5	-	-	CASSEQETQYF	TGTGCCAGCAGCGAACAAGAGACCCAGTACTTC
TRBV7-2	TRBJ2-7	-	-	CASSSLRDSYEQYF	TGTGCCAGCAGCTCACTCCGGGACTCCTACGAGCAGTACTTC
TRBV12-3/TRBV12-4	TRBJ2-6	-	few	CASSRSSGANVLTF	TGTGCCAGCAGCCGGAGCTCTGGGGCCAACGTCCTGACTTTC
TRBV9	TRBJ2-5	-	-	CASSVAAGGGETQYF	TGTGCCAGCAGCGTAGCGGCAGGGGGAGGCGAGACCCAGTACTTC
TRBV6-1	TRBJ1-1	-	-	CAGIPAGGRPEAFF	TGTGCCGGCATTCCGGCGGGGGGCCGACCTGAAGCTTTCTTT
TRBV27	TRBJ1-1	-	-	CASSSNEGWTEAFF	TGTGCCAGCAGTTCGAACGAGGGTTGGACTGAAGCTTTCTTT
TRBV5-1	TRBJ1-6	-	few	CASSFENSPLHF	TGCGCCAGCAGCTTCGAGAATTCACCCCTCCACTTT
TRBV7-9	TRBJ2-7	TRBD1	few	CASSLGDRGYF	TGTGCCAGCAGCTTGGGTGACAGGGGGTACTTC
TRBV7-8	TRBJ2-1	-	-	CASSSRVNEQFF	TGTGCCAGCAGCTCCAGGGTGAATGAGCAGTTCTTC
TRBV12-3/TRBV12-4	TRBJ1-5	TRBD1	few	CASSAGQGALQPQHF	TGTGCCAGCAGCGCAGGACAGGGGGCTCTTCAGCCCCAGCATTTT
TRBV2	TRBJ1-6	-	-	CASSEAGTSYNSPLHF	TGTGCCAGCAGTGAAGCGGGGACTTCCTATAATTCACCCCTCCACTTT
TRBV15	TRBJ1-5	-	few	CATSRDLSGPQHF	TGTGCCACCAGCAGAGACCTCTCCGGGCCCCAGCATTTT
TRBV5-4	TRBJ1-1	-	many	CASSGRGNTEAFF	TGTGCCAGCAGCGGCAGGGGGAACACTGAAGCTTTCTTT
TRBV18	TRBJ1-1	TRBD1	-	CASSTMTGEGYANTEAFF	TGTGCCAGCTCAACGATGACAGGGGAAGGATATGCGAACACTGAAGCTTTCTTT
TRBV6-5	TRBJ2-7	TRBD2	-	CASSASSGVVEQYF	TGTGCCAGCAGTGCCTCGAGCGGGGTAGTCGAGCAGTACTTC
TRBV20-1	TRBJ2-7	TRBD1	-	CSARDRGQNYEQYF	TGCAGTGCTAGAGATAGGGGACAGAACTACGAGCAGTACTTC
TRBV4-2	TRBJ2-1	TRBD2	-	CASSLGTSGSPHHEQFF	TGTGCCAGCAGCCTGGGGACTAGCGGGAGCCCACACCATGAGCAGTTCTTC
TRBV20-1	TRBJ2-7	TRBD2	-	CRIAGPSYEQYF	TGCAGAATAGCGGGTCCCTCCTACGAGCAGTACTTC
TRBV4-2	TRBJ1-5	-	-	CASSQEHSGFGKPQHF	TGTGCCAGCAGCCAAGAGCATTCAGGGTTTGGGAAGCCCCAGCATTTT
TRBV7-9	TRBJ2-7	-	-	CASSPMMGGYEQYF	TGTGCCAGCAGCCCCATGATGGGGGGCTACGAGCAGTACTTC
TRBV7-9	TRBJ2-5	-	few	CASSPPGIQETQYF	TGTGCCAGCAGCCCCCCAGGGATACAAGAGACCCAGTACTTC
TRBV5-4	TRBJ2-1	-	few	CASSLDRTTYNEQFF	TGTGCCAGCAGCTTGGATAGGACCACGTACAATGAGCAGTTCTTC
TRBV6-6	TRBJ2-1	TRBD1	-	CAVRTGQGLGGSYNEQFF	TGTGCCGTAAGAACGGGACAGGGGTTAGGTGGTTCCTACAATGAGCAGTTCTTC
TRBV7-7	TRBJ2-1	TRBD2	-	CASSDSGSLPIEQFF	TGTGCTAGCAGCGATAGCGGGAGTCTCCCCATCGAGCAGTTCTTC
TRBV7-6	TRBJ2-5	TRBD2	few	CASSLEIAGGSGTQYF	TGTGCCAGCAGCTTAGAGATAGCGGGAGGGTCGGGAACCCAGTACTTC
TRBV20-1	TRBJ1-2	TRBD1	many	CSAINLDRGLSGYTF	TGCAGTGCTATTAATTTGGACAGGGGGCTCTCTGGCTACACCTTC
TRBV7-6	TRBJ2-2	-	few	CASSRVNTGELFF	TGTGCCAGCAGCCGCGTGAACACCGGGGAGCTGTTTTTT
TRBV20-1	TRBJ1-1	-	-	CSAPIGDNTEAFF	TGCAGTGCCCCTATTGGAGATAACACTGAAGCTTTCTTT
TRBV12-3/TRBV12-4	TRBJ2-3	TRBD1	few	CASSKGASTDTQYF	TGTGCCAGCAGCAAGGGGGCTAGCACAGATACGCAGTATTTT
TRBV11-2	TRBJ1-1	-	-	CASSEPLNTEAFF	TGTGCCAGCAGCGAGCCCTTGAACACTGAAGCTTTCTTT